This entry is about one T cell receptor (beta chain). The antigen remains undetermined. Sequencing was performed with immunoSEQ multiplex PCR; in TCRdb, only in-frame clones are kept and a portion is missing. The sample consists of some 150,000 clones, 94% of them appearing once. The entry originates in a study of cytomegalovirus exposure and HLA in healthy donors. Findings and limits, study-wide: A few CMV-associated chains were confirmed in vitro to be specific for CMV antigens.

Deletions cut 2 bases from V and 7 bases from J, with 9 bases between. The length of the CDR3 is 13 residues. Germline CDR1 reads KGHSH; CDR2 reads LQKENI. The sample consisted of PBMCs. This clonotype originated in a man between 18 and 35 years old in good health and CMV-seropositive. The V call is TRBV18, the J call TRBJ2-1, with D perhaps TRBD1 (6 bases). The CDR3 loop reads CASSPSQGNEQFF. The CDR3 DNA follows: TGTGCCAGCTCACCAAGCCAGGGGAATGAGCAGTTCTTC.